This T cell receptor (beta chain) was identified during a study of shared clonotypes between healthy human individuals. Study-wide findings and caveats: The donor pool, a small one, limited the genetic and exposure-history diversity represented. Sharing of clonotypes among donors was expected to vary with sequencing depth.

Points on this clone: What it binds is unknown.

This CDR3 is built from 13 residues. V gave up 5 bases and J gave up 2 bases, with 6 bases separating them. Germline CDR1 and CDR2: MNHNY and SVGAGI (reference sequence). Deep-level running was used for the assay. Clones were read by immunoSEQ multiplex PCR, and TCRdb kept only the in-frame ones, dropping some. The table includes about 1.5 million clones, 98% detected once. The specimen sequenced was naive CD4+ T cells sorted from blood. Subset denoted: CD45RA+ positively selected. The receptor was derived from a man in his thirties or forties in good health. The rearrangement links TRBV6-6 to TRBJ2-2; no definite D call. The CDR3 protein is CASSQINTGELFF. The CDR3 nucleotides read TGTGCCAGCAGTCAAATAAACACCGGGGAGCTGTTTTTT.